Shown below are 21 T cell receptor beta chains from a single sample sequenced in a study of T-cell reconstitution after alpha-beta-depleted transplantation in children. Unique molecular identifiers were built into the TCRbeta library. TCRdb re-called the PCR reads with MiXCR, one entry per CDR3 protein. Altogether approximately 70,000 distinct CDR3 sequences are present, 4.9% being singletons, with the ten largest covering around 18%. The material sequenced was PBMCs, mostly from graft donor cells, taken 180 days after TCRalphabeta/CD19-depleted stem cell transplant. Receptors were obtained from a boy younger than two who had a stem cell transplant for acute myeloid leukemia, so the T cells may come from the graft donor.

The rearrangement uses TRBV10-1 and TRBJ2-1, with D uncertain. Germline values: CDR1 WNHNN, CDR2 SYGVQD (reference sequence). The ends were cut back, 4 bases at V and 3 bases at J, with 13 bases in the middle. The CDR3 totals 15 residues. The CDR3 DNA reads TGCGCCAGCAGTGTATATCCTTCAGGCTACAATGAGCAGTTCTTC. Translation gives CASSVYPSGYNEQFF.

This clonotype showed up many times. The J gene is TRBJ2-3, the V gene TRBV6-2 or TRBV6-3; TRBD2 might be the D (5 bases). Deletions cut 3 bases from V and 0 bases from J, with 10 bases between. The CDR3 runs to 15 residues. The germline V gene has CDR1 MNHEY and CDR2 SVGEGT. The CDR3 region is CASSYIGESTDTQYF. The CDR3 coding sequence is TGTGCCAGCAGTTATATCGGGGAAAGCACAGATACGCAGTATTTT.

The sample holds many counts of this clonotype. The gene calls are TRBV14 and TRBJ2-7, with D possibly TRBD1 on 6 matching bases. Germline-derived CDR1 and CDR2 are SGHDN and FVKESK. With 0 bases removed from V and 12 bases from J, the gap between germline ends came to 15 bases. There are 13 residues in the CDR3. This chain's CDR3 is CASSQDRGTRVYV. The CDR3 nucleotides read TGTGCCAGCAGCCAAGATAGAGGGACAAGGGTGTACGTC.

This clonotype was seen ten or more times. The V and J genes are TRBV29-1 and TRBJ1-2; 8 nucleotides align to TRBD1. This CDR3 has 12 residues. CDR1 is SQVTM and CDR2 is ANQGSEA in the germline V gene. J was trimmed by 5 bases and V by 4 bases; bases with no gene match: 3. The CDR3 DNA reads as TGCAGCGTTGTTGGGACAGGATATGGCTACACCTTC. It translates to CSVVGTGYGYTF.

This clonotype occurred many times. The gene calls are TRBV7-3 and TRBJ1-6; TRBD1 is a possible D gene (5 bases). V lost 1 base, J lost 7 bases, and 8 bases lay in between. In germline, CDR1 is SGHTA, CDR2 FQGTGA. The CDR3 runs 14 residues. The CDR3, as DNA: TGTGCCAGCAGCTTAAACGCAGGGAATTCACCCCTCCACTTT. Translated, it gives CASSLNAGNSPLHF. Full variable domain (remainder filled in from reference TRBV7-3 and TRBJ1-6): GAGVSQTPSNKVTEKGKYVELRCDPISGHTALYWYRQSLGQGPEFLIYFQGTGAADDSGLPNDRFFAVRPEGSVSTLKIQRTERGDSAVYLCASSLNAGNSPLHFGNGTRLTVT.

This clonotype was recorded at least ten times. The chain employs TRBV2 and TRBJ2-7; TRBD1 might be the D (6 bases). Germline V CDR1 and CDR2: SNHLY, FYNNEI. This CDR3 spans 10 amino acids. V lost 11 bases and J lost 4, with 9 bases in between. The CDR3 loop is CAPRGYEQYV. The DNA of the CDR3 is TGTGCCCCCAGGGGTTACGAGCAGTACGTC.

This clonotype was observed at least ten times. The gene calls are TRBV6-2 or TRBV6-3 and TRBJ2-5; D remains ambiguous. The V end was cut by 0 bases, the J end by 6 bases, with 5 bases between. The germline V gene encodes CDR1 MNHEY and CDR2 SVGEGT. The CDR3 is 12 amino acids. The CDR3 DNA follows: TGTGCCAGCAGTTACTCGGAGAAGACCCAGTACTTC. It specifies CASSYSEKTQYF.

The sample holds many counts of this clonotype. This sequence joins TRBV7-9 and TRBJ2-1, with a possible D match to TRBD1 (6 bases). CDR1 SEHNR and CDR2 FQNEAQ come from the germline V gene (reference sequence). The V end was cut by 4 bases, the J end by 8 bases, with 9 bases between. The CDR3 length is 12 residues. The CDR3 bases are TGTGCCAGCAGCTCGACAGGCCATGAGCAGTTCTTC. It codes for CASSSTGHEQFF.

At least ten counts were recorded for this clonotype. The gene calls are TRBV29-1 and TRBJ2-1, with 8 bases that match TRBD2. There are 15 residues in the CDR3. Unmatched junction bases numbered 15, after V lost 7 bases and J lost 7 bases. The germline V gene encodes CDR1 SQVTM and CDR2 ANQGSEA. CDR3 nucleotides: TGCAGCGCCCGTAGGCCGGGACTAGGTATTAATGAGCAGTTCTTC. Its translation is CSARRPGLGINEQFF.

This clonotype occurred many times. V and J are TRBV28 and TRBJ1-1; 9 nucleotides align to TRBD1. J gave up 1 base and V 6 bases, and 12 bases lay outside the gene matches. CDR1 is MDHEN and CDR2 is SYDVKM in the germline V gene. The CDR3 contains 17 residues. The CDR3 DNA follows: TGTGCCAGCAGATTCCAGCTGAGGACAGGGGCGAACACTGAAGCTTTCTTT. This codes for CASRFQLRTGANTEAFF.

This clonotype was seen many times. V usage is TRBV16 and J usage is TRBJ1-5; D might be TRBD1 (5 bases). CDR1 and CDR2 from the germline V gene are KGHSY and FQNENV. Trimming took off 4 bases at V and 1 base at J, with 14 bases between the two ends. The CDR3 is 16 residues long. The CDR3 DNA reads as TGTGCCAGCAGCCCTTATACCGGGGGGAGCAATCAGCCCCAGCATTTT. This codes for CASSPYTGGSNQPQHF.

This clonotype was counted many times. The V call is TRBV25-1, the J call TRBJ2-7; unclear D gene. The ends were cut back, 4 bases at V and 7 bases at J, with 8 bases in the middle. Germline V gene sequence: CDR1 MGHDK, CDR2 SYGVNS. This CDR3 is built from 11 residues. This chain's CDR3 is CASSGYLEQYF. DNA of the CDR3: TGTGCCAGCAGTGGATACTTGGAGCAGTACTTC.

This clonotype came up many times. The rearrangement links TRBV29-1 to TRBJ2-2, with a weak D call TRBD1 (5 bases). V shed 5 bases and J shed 6 bases, with 13 bases lying between them. This CDR3 region has 13 residues. Looked up from germline, CDR1 is SQVTM and CDR2 is ANQGSEA. The DNA for the CDR3 is TGCAGCGTTCTCGACAGTAGAGCCGGGGAGCTGTTTTTT. Translated, it gives CSVLDSRAGELFF.

This clonotype has a count of ten or more. V and J are TRBV30 and TRBJ2-3; a possible D gene is TRBD2 (5 bases). Looked up from germline, CDR1 is GTSNPN and CDR2 is SVGIG (reference sequence). The CDR3 runs to 15 residues. Deletions cut 0 bases from V and 0 bases from J, with 10 bases between. The CDR3 sequence: CAWSVLRESTDTQYF. In nucleotides, the CDR3 is TGTGCCTGGAGTGTACTAAGGGAGAGCACAGATACGCAGTATTTT.

This clonotype was picked up many times. This chain links TRBV4-1 with TRBJ2-2; D call uncertain. The germline CDR1 and CDR2 sequences are MGHRA and YSYEKL. The CDR3 sequence is 15 residues long. The V and J ends lost 3 bases and 6 bases respectively, with 14 bases between them. Here the CDR3 DNA reads TGCGCCAGCAGCCACTCTCAACCGGACGCCGGGGAGCTGTTTTTT. It translates to CASSHSQPDAGELFF.

V usage is TRBV23-1 and J usage is TRBJ2-5, with D maybe TRBD1 (7 bases). TRBV23-1 is flagged as an ORF with uncertain function. V was trimmed by 3 bases and J by 4 bases, leaving 15 bases between them. This CDR3 is built from 15 residues. CDR3 sequence (DNA): TGCGCCAGCAGTCACCCAGGGGGGTTGGGAGAGACCCAGTACTTC. Its translation is CASSHPGGLGETQYF.

This clonotype was detected ten times or more. V gene TRBV4-3 combines with J gene TRBJ2-7; 8 bases fit TRBD1. From germline, CDR1 is LGHNA and CDR2 YSLEER. The CDR3 has 17 amino acids. After removal of 0 bases from V and 6 bases from J, the junction contained 13 bases not matched to a gene. The CDR3 loop reads CASSQDWLRDRRGEQYF. In DNA, the CDR3 is TGCGCCAGCAGCCAAGATTGGCTCCGGGACAGGAGAGGCGAGCAGTACTTC.

This clonotype appeared many times. The chain carries TRBV6-2 or TRBV6-3 and TRBJ2-7, with D uncertain. The CDR3 is made up of 12 amino acids. V was clipped by 5 bases and J by 4 bases, with 9 bases between them. Germline CDR1 reads MNHEY; CDR2 reads SVGEGT. The CDR3 reads CASSPSGYEQYF. The CDR3 DNA is TGTGCCAGCAGTCCTTCAGGTTACGAGCAGTACTTC.

This clonotype was seen ten or more times. The chain is built from TRBV7-8 and TRBJ1-5; D not certain. The germline V gene has CDR1 SGHVS and CDR2 FQNEAQ. Trimming took off 5 bases at V and 0 bases at J, with 11 bases between the two ends. The CDR3 sequence is 15 residues long. The CDR3 region has the DNA TGTGCCAGCAGCCTACGGCAGGCTAGCAATCAGCCCCAGCATTTT. Translated, it gives CASSLRQASNQPQHF.

This clonotype was recorded at least ten times. The chain combines TRBV12-3 or TRBV12-4 with TRBJ1-4, with D possibly TRBD1 on 6 matching bases. The CDR3 has 13 amino acids. V lost 6 bases to trimming and J lost 6 bases, with 11 bases between them. In nucleotides, the CDR3 is TGTGCCAGCAGCGCGACAGGATATGAAAAACTGTTTTTT. Translating gives CASSATGYEKLFF.

There are many counts of this clonotype. The chain employs TRBV11-1 and TRBJ2-7, with TRBD2 as a possible D gene (5 bases). This CDR3 is built from 17 residues. Trimming shortened V by 5 bases and J by 0 bases, and 20 bases separated the two germline ends. Germline V gene lookup returns CDR1 SGHAT and CDR2 FQDESV (reference sequence). The CDR3 loop reads CASSGLASLRSSYEQYF. CDR3 sequence (DNA): TGTGCCAGCAGCGGGTTGGCTAGCTTGAGGAGCTCCTACGAGCAGTACTTC.